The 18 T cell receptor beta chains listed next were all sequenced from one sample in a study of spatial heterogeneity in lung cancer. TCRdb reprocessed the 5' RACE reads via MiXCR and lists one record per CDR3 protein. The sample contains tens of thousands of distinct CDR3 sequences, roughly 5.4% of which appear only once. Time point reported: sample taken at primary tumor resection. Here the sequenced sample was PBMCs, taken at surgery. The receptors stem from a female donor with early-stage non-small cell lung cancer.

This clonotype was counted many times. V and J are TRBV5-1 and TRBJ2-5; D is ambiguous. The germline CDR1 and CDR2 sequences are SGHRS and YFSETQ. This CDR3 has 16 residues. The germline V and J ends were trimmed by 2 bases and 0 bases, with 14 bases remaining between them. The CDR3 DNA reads TGCGCCAGCAGCTTTGGTCCGGCGGCATACCAAGAGACCCAGTACTTC. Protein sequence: CASSFGPAAYQETQYF.

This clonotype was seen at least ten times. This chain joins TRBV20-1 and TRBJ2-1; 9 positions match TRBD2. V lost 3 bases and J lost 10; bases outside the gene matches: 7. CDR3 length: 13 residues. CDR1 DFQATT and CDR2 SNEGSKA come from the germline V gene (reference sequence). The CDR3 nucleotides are TGCAGTGCTAGCTACCGCGGGGGGGAGGAGCAGTTCTTC. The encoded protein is CSASYRGGEEQFF.

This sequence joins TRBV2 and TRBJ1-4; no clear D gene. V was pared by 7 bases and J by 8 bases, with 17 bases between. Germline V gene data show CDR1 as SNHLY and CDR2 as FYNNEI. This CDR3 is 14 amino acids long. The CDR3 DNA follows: TGTGCCAGCACCGAGGGCCGGACCAGCGAAAAACTGTTTTTT. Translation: CASTEGRTSEKLFF.

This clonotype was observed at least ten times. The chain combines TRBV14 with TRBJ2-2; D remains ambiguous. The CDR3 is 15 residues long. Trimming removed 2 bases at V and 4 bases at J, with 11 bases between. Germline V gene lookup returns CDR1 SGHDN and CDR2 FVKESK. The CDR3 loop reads CASSQNPGFTGELFF. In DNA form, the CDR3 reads TGTGCCAGCAGCCAAAACCCCGGGTTCACCGGGGAGCTGTTTTTT.

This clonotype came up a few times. In nucleotides, the CDR3 is TGCGCCAGCAGCCAAGATTTAAGCTATACCGCCACCGGGGAGCTGTTTTTT. It codes for CASSQDLSYTATGELFF. This rearrangement joins TRBV4-1 to TRBJ2-2; D is uncertain. Germline CDR1 and CDR2: MGHRA and YSYEKL. The CDR3 spans 17 residues. Deletions cut 0 bases from V and 4 bases from J, with 15 bases between.

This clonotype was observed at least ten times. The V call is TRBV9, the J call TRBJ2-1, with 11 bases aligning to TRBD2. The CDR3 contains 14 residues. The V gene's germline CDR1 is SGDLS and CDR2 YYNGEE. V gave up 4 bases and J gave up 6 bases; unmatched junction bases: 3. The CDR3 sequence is CASSLAGGFNEQFF. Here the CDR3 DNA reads TGTGCCAGCAGCCTAGCGGGGGGTTTCAATGAGCAGTTCTTC. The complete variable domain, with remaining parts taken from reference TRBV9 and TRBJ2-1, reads DSGVTQTPKHLITATGQRVTLRCSPRSGDLSVYWYQQSLDQGLQFLIQYYNGEERAKGNILERFSAQQFPDLHSELNLSSLELGDSALYFCASSLAGGFNEQFFGPGTRLTVL.

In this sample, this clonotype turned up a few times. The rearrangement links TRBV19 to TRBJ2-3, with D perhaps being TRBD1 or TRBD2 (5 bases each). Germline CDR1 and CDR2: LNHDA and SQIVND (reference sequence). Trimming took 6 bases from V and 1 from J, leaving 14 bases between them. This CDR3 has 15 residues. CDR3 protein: CASSLRDPRTDTQYF. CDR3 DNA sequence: TGTGCCAGTAGCCTCCGGGACCCTCGCACAGATACGCAGTATTTT.

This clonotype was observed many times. The CDR3 loop is CASSVDGTGSYEQYF. CDR3 DNA: TGTGCCAGCAGCGTAGACGGGACAGGATCCTACGAGCAGTACTTC. The chain uses TRBV9 and TRBJ2-7, with TRBD1 identical over 8 bases. Germline V lookup: CDR1 SGDLS, CDR2 YYNGEE. The ends lost 0 bases at V and 1 base at J; junction bases unmatched: 3. The CDR3 extends over 15 amino acids.

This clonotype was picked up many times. The CDR3 DNA reads as TGCAGTGCTAGGCCTGCGGGACAGTGGGATGGCTACACCTTC. Translated, it gives CSARPAGQWDGYTF. The chain employs TRBV20-1 and TRBJ1-2; TRBD1 aligns across 7 bases. J lost 6 bases, V lost 3 bases, and 10 bases had no gene match. The germline V gene encodes CDR1 DFQATT and CDR2 SNEGSKA (reference sequence). The CDR3 extends over 14 amino acids.

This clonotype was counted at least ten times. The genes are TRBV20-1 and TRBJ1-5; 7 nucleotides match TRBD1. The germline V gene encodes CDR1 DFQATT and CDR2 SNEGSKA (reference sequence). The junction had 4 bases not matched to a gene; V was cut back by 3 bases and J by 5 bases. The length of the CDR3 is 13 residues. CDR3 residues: CSASEGGDQPQHF. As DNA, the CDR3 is TGCAGTGCTAGTGAAGGGGGCGATCAGCCCCAGCATTTT.

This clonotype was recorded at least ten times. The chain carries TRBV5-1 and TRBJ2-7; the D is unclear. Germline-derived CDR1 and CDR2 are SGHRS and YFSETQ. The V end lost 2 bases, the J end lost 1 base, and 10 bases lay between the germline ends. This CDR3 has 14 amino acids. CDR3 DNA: TGCGCCAGCAGCTTATCGGCAGGTTCCTACGAGCAGTACTTC. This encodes CASSLSAGSYEQYF.

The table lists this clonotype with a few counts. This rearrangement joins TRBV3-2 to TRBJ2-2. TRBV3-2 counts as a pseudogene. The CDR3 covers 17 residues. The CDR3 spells CASSPKFGHSNTGELFF. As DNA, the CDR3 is TGTGCCAGCAGCCCAAAATTCGGCCACAGCAACACCGGGGAGCTGTTTTTT.

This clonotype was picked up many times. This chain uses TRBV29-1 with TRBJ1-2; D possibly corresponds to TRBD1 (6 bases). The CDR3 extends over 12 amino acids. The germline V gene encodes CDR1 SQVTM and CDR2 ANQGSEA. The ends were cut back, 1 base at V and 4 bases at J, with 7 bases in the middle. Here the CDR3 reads CSVEAQGYGYTF. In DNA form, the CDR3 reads TGCAGCGTTGAAGCACAGGGCTATGGCTACACCTTC.

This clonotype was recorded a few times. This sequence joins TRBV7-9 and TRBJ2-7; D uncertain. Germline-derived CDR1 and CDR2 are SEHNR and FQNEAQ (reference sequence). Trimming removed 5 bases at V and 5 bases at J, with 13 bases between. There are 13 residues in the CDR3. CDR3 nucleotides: TGTGCCAGCAGCGAACACACCGGCCACGAGCAGTACTTC. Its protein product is CASSEHTGHEQYF.

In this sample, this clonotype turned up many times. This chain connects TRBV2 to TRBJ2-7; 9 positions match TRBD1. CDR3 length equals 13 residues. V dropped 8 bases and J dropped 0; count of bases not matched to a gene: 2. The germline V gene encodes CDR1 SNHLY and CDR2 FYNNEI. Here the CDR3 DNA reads TGTGCCAGCGGGGGACAGGGCTCCTACGAGCAGTACTTC. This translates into CASGGQGSYEQYF.

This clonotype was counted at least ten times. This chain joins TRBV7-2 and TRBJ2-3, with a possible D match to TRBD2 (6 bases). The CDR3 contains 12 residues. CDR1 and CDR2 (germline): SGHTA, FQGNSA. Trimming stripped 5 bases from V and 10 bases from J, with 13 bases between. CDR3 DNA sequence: TGTGCCAGCAGCGGGGGGATGAGGGCGCAGTATTTT. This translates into CASSGGMRAQYF. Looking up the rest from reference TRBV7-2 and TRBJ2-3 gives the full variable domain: GAGVSQSPSNKVTEKGKDVELRCDPISGHTALYWYRQSLGQGLEFLIYFQGNSAPDKSGLPSDRFSAERTGGSVSTLTIQRTQQEDSAVYLCASSGGMRAQYFGPGTRLTVL.

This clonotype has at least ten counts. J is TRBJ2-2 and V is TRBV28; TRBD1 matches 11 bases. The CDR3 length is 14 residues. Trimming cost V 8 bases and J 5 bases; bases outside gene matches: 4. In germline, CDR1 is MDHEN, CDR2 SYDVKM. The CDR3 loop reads CASRTGGSTGELFF. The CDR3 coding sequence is TGTGCCAGCCGGACAGGGGGCAGTACCGGGGAGCTGTTTTTT.

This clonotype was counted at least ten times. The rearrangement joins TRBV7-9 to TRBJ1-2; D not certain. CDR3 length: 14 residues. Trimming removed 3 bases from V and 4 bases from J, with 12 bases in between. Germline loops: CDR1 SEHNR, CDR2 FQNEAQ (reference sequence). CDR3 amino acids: CASSLGSGIYGYTF. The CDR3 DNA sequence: TGTGCCAGCAGCTTGGGCTCGGGGATCTATGGCTACACCTTC.